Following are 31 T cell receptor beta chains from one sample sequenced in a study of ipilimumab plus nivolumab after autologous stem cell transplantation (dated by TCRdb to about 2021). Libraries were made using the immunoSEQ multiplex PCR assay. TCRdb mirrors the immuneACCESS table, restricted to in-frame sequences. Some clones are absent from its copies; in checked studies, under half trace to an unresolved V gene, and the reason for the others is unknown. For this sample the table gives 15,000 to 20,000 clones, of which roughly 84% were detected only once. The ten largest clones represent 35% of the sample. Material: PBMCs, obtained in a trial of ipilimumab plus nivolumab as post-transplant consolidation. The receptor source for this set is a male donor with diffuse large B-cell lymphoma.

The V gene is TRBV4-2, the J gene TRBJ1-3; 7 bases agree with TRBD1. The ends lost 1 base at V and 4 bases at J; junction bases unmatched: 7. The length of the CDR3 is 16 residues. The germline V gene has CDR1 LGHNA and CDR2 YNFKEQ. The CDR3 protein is CASSQAEDRLGNTIYF. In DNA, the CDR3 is TGTGCCAGCAGCCAAGCCGAGGACAGGTTAGGAAACACCATATATTTT.

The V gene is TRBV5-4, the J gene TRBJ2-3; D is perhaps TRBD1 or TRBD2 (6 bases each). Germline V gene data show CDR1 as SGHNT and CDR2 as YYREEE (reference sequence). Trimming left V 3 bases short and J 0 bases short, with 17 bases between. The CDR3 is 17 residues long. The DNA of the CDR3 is TGTGCCAGCAGCTCCCCCTCCGGGGGCCATAGCACAGATACGCAGTATTTT. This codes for CASSSPSGGHSTDTQYF.

The CDR3 region has the DNA TGTGCCAGCAGCCCTCAGGGGGCCCATGAGCAGTTCTTC. This codes for CASSPQGAHEQFF. The chain recombines TRBV7-8 with TRBJ2-1, with 8 nucleotides matching TRBD1. Unmatched junction bases numbered 5, after V lost 5 bases and J lost 8 bases. CDR1 and CDR2 (germline): SGHVS, FQNEAQ. There are 13 residues in the CDR3. Drawing the rest from reference TRBV7-8 and TRBJ2-1, the complete variable domain is GAGVSQSPRYKVAKRGQDVALRCDPISGHVSLFWYQQALGQGPEFLTYFQNEAQLDKSGLPSDRFFAERPEGSVSTLKIQRTQQEDSAVYLCASSPQGAHEQFFGPGTRLTVL.

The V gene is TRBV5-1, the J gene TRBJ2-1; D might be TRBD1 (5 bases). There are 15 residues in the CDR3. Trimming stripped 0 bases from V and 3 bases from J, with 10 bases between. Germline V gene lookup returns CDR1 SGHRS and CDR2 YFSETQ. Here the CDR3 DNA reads TGCGCCAGCAGCTTGGCCAGGGATCACTACAATGAGCAGTTCTTC. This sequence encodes CASSLARDHYNEQFF.

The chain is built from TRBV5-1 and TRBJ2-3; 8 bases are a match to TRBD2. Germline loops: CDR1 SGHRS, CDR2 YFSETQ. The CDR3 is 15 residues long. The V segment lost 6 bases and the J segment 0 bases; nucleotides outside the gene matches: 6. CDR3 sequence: CASNREGPSTDTQYF. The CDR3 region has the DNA TGCGCCAGCAACCGGGAGGGACCAAGCACAGATACGCAGTATTTT.

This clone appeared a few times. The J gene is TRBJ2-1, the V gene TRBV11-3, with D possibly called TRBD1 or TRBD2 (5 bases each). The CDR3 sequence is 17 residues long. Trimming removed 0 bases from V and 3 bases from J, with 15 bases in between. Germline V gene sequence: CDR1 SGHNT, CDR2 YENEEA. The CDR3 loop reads CASSLDQRGALYNEQFF. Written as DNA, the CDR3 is TGTGCCAGCAGCTTAGATCAAAGGGGAGCGCTCTACAATGAGCAGTTCTTC.

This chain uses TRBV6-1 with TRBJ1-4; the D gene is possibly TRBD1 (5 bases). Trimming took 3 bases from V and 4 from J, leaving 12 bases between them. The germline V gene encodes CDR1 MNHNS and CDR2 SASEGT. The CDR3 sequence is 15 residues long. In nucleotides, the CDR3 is TGTGCCAGCAGTGATGGGACGGGTTTTAATGAAAAACTGTTTTTT. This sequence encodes CASSDGTGFNEKLFF.

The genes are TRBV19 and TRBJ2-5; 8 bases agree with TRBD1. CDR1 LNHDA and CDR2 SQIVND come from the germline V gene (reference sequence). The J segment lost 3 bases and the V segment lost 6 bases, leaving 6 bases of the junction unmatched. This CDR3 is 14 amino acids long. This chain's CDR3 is CASRSRGPEETQYF. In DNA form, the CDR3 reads TGTGCCAGTAGGAGCAGGGGGCCAGAAGAGACCCAGTACTTC.

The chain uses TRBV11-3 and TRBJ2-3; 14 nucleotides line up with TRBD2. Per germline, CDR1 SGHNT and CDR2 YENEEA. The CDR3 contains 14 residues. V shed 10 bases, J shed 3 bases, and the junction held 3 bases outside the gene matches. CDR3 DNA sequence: TGTGCCACCGGGACTAGCGGGAGTACAGATACGCAGTATTTT. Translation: CATGTSGSTDTQYF. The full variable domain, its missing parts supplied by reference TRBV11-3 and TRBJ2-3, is EAGVVQSPRYKIIEKKQPVAFWCNPISGHNTLYWYLQNLGQGPELLIRYENEEAVDDSQLPKDRFSAERLKGVDSTLKIQPAELGDSAVYLCATGTSGSTDTQYFGPGTRLTVL.

The CDR3 protein is CASSLRQEVAKNIQYF. The CDR3 coding sequence is TGCGCCAGCAGCTTGCGACAGGAGGTAGCCAAAAACATTCAGTACTTC. The chain joins TRBV5-1 to TRBJ2-4; D might be TRBD1 (6 bases). CDR1 is SGHRS and CDR2 is YFSETQ in the germline V gene. The CDR3 is made up of 16 amino acids. With 1 base removed from V and 0 bases from J, the gap between germline ends came to 11 bases.

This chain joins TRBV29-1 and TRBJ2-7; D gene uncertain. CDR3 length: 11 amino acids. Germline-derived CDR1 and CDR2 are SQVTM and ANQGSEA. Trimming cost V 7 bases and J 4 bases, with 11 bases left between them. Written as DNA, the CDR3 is TGCAGCGGCGGATCCCTTTACGAGCAGTACTTC. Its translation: CSGGSLYEQYF.

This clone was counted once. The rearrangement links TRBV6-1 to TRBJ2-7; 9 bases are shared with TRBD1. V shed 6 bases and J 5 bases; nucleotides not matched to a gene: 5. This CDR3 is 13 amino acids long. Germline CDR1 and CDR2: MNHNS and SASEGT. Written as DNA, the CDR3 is TGTGCCAGCAGATACAGGGGGCCCAACGAGCAGTACTTC. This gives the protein CASRYRGPNEQYF.

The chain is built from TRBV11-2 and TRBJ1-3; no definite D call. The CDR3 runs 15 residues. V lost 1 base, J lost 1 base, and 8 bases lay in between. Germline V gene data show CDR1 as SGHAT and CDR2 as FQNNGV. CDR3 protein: CASSLGVGSGNTIYF. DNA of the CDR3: TGTGCCAGCAGCTTAGGGGTCGGGTCTGGAAACACCATATATTTT.

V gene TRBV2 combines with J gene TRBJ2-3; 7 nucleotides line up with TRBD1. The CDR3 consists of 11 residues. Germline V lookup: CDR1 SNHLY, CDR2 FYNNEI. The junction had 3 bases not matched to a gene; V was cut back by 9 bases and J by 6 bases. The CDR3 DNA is TGTGCCAGACAGGGGTGGGATACGCAGTATTTT. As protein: CARQGWDTQYF.

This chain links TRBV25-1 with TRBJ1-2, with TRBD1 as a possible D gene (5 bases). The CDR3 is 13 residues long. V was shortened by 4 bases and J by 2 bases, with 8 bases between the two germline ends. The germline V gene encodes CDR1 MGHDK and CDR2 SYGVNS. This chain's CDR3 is CASSVGGNYGYTF. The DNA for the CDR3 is TGTGCCAGCAGTGTGGGGGGGAACTATGGCTACACCTTC.

CDR3 in amino acids: CASTPQGRGGNSGNTIYF. CDR3 nucleotide sequence: TGTGCCAGTACCCCCCAGGGCAGGGGAGGGAACTCTGGAAACACCATATATTTT. This chain connects TRBV19 to TRBJ1-3; D is perhaps TRBD1 (6 bases). The V gene's germline CDR1 is LNHDA and CDR2 SQIVND (reference sequence). The CDR3 covers 18 residues. With 7 bases removed from V and 0 bases from J, the gap between germline ends came to 22 bases.

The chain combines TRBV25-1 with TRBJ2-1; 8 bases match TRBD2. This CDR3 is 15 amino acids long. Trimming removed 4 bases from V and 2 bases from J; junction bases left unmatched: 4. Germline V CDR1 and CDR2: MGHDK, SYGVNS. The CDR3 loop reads CASSGRTSTYNEQFF. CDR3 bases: TGTGCCAGCAGTGGCCGGACTAGCACCTACAATGAGCAGTTCTTC.

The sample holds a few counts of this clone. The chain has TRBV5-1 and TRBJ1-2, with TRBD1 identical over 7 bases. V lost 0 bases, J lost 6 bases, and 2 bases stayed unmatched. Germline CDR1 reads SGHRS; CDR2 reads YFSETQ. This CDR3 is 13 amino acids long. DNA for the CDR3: TGCGCCAGCAGCTTGGGACAGGGAGATGGCTACACCTTC. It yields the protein CASSLGQGDGYTF.

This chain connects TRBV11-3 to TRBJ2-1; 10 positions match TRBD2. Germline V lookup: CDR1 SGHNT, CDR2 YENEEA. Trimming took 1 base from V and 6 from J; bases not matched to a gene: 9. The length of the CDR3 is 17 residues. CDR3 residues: CASSLAVGLADSNEQFF. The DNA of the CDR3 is TGTGCCAGCAGCTTAGCAGTTGGACTAGCGGATTCCAATGAGCAGTTCTTC. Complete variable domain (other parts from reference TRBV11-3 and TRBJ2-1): EAGVVQSPRYKIIEKKQPVAFWCNPISGHNTLYWYLQNLGQGPELLIRYENEEAVDDSQLPKDRFSAERLKGVDSTLKIQPAELGDSAVYLCASSLAVGLADSNEQFFGPGTRLTVL.

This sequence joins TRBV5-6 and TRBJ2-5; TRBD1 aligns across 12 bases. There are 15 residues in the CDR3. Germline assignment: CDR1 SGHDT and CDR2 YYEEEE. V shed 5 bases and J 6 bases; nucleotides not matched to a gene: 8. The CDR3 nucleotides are TGTGCCAGCAGTTCCGGGACAGGGGGCGAGAAGACCCAGTACTTC. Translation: CASSSGTGGEKTQYF.

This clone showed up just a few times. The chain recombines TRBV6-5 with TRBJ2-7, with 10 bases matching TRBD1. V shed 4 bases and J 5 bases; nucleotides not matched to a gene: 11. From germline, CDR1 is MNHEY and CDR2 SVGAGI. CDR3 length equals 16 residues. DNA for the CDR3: TGTGCCAGCAGTTCCAACCGCCAGACAGGGGGCGACGAGCAGTACTTC. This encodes CASSSNRQTGGDEQYF.

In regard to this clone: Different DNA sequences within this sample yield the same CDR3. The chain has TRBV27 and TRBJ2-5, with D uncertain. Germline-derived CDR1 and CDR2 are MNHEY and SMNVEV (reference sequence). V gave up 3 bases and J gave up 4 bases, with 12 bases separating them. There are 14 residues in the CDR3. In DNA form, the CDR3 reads TGTGCCAGCAGTTTCCAAGGAGTAGGAGAGACCCAGTACTTC. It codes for CASSFQGVGETQYF.

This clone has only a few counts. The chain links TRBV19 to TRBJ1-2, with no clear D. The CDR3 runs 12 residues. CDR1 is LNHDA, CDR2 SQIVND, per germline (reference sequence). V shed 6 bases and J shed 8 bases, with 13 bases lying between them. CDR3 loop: CASRHRSRGYTF. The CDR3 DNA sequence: TGTGCCAGTAGACATCGAAGTAGGGGCTACACCTTC.

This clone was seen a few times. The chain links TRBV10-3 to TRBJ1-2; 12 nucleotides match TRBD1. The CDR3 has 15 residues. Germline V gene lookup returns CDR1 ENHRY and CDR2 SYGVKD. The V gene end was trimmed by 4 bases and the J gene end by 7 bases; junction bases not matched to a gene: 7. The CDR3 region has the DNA TGTGCCATCAGTGCACCGGGACAGGGGGCGTCTGGCTACACCTTC. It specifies CAISAPGQGASGYTF.

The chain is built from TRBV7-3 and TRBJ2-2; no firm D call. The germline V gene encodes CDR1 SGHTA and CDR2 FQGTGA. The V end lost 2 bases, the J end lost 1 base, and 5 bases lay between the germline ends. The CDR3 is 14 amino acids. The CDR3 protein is CASSLSGNTGELFF. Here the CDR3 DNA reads TGTGCCAGCAGCTTATCTGGGAACACCGGGGAGCTGTTTTTT.

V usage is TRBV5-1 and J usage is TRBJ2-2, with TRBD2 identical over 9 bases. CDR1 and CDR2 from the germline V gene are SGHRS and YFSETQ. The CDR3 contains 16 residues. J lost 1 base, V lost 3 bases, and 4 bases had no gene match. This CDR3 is CASSSLSGGNTGELFF. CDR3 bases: TGCGCCAGCAGCTCCCTTAGCGGGGGGAACACCGGGGAGCTGTTTTTT.

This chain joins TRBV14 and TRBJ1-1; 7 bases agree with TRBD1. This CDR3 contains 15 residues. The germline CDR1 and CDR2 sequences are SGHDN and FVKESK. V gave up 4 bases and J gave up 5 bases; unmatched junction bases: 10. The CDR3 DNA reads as TGTGCCAGCAGCCTGAGGACAGGCCCGGGGACTGAAGCTTTCTTT. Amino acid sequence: CASSLRTGPGTEAFF.

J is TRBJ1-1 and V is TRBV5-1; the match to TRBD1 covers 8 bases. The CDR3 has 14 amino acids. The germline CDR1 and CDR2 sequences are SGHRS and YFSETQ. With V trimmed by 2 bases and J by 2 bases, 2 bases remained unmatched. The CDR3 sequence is CASSFRGLNTEAFF. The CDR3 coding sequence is TGCGCCAGCAGCTTCAGGGGGCTTAACACTGAAGCTTTCTTT.

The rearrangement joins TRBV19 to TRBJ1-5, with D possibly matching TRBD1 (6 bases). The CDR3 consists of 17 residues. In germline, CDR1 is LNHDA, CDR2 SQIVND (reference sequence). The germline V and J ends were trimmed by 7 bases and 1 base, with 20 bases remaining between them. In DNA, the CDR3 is TGTGCCAGTACCGCCGGGGGCGGGAGGGGGAGCAATCAGCCCCAGCATTTT. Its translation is CASTAGGGRGSNQPQHF.

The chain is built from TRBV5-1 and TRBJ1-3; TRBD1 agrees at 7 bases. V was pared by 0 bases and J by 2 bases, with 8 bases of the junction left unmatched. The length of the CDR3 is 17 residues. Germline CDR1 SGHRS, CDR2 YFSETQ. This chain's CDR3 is CASSLAFSGTAGNTIYF. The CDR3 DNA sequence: TGCGCCAGCAGCTTGGCCTTTTCCGGGACAGCTGGAAACACCATATATTTT. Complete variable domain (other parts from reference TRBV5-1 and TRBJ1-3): KAGVTQTPRYLIKTRGQQVTLSCSPISGHRSVSWYQQTPGQGLQFLFEYFSETQRNKGNFPGRFSGRQFSNSRSEMNVSTLELGDSALYLCASSLAFSGTAGNTIYFGEGSWLTVV.

The CDR3 nucleotides are TGTGCCAGCAGTTACTCCCGGGCCGCCAATGAAAAACTGTTTTTT. It is translated as CASSYSRAANEKLFF. This chain connects TRBV6-5 to TRBJ1-4; D call uncertain. The V end was cut by 0 bases, the J end by 5 bases, with 10 bases between. Germline V gene lookup returns CDR1 MNHEY and CDR2 SVGAGI. This CDR3 is 15 amino acids long.